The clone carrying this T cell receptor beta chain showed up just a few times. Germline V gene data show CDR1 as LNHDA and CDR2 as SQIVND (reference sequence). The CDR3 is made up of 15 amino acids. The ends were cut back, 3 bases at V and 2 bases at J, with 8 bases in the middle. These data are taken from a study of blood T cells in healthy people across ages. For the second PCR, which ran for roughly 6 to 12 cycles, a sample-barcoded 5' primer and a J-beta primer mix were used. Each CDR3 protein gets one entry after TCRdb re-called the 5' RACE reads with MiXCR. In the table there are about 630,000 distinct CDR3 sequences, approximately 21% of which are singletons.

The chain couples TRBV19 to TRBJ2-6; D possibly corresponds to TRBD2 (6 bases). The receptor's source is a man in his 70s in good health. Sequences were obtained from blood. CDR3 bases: TGTGCCAGTAGTATGTGGGGGGCTGGGGCCAACGTCCTGACTTTC. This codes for CASSMWGAGANVLTF. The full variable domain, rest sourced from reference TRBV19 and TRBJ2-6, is DGGITQSPKYLFRKEGQNVTLSCEQNLNHDAMYWYRQDPGQGLRLIYYSQIVNDFQKGDIAEGYSVSREKKESFPLTVTSAQKNPTAFYLCASSMWGAGANVLTFGAGSRLTVL.